This T cell receptor (beta chain) was found in a study of T cells in localized non-small cell lung cancer. About this clone itself: The antigen remains unidentified.

TCRdb keeps only in-frame clones here, not all; method: immunoSEQ multiplex PCR. The data show approximately 1,300 clones, with 20% to 30% seen just once and about 25% held by the top ten. The sampled adjacent lung lay at least 2 cm from the tumor margin and showed no atypia. The study, taken as a whole, reports: Out of the top 100 tumor clones, a median around 60 were seen in adjacent lung. Sequencing covered just one tumor region, so heterogeneity cannot be ruled out.

This specimen was normal lung tissue next to the tumor, taken before any cancer treatment. This TCR came from a male donor aged 60 or over with stage I lung adenocarcinoma.

Here the CDR3 DNA reads TGCGCCAGCAGCCCTATATCGGGACAGTTCTCCTACGAGCAGTACTTC. Encoded protein: CASSPISGQFSYEQYF. The gene calls are TRBV5-1 and TRBJ2-7, with 7 bases lining up with TRBD1. V gave up 4 bases and J gave up 0 bases; unmatched junction bases: 10. The CDR3 is made up of 16 amino acids. Germline-derived CDR1 and CDR2 are SGHRS and YFSETQ.